The 31 T cell receptor beta chains listed next were all sequenced from one sample in a study of T cells in Graves' hyperthyroidism and ophthalmopathy. From RNA transcripts, TCR beta CDR3 regions were amplified. The HTBI primer set served for first-round RT-PCR of the TCR CDR3. TCRdb called the multiplex PCR reads again in MiXCR, with one record for every CDR3 protein. The sample yields about 560,000 distinct CDR3 sequences, approximately 14% seen once. The sequencing sample was made of blood. Receptor source: a woman in her twenties or thirties with Graves' hyperthyroidism.

This clonotype has at least ten counts. The chain employs TRBV9 and TRBJ2-3; D gene ambiguous. The germline V and J ends were trimmed by 4 bases and 0 bases, with 9 bases remaining between them. Germline CDR1 reads SGDLS; CDR2 reads YYNGEE. The CDR3 extends over 14 amino acids. CDR3 amino acids: CASSPYTSTDTQYF. The CDR3 region has the DNA TGTGCCAGCAGCCCCTACACTAGCACAGATACGCAGTATTTT.

This clonotype showed up many times. The chain is built from TRBV11-2 and TRBJ1-1, with a weak D call TRBD1 (5 bases). V was shortened by 2 bases and J by 1 base, with 11 bases between the two germline ends. The CDR3 extends over 15 amino acids. In germline, CDR1 is SGHAT, CDR2 FQNNGV. The CDR3 nucleotides are TGTGCCAGCAGCTTACCTATTCAGGGGAACACTGAAGCTTTCTTT. This sequence encodes CASSLPIQGNTEAFF.

This clonotype was observed at least ten times. The chain is built from TRBV2 and TRBJ2-1; 10 bases map to TRBD1. After removal of 3 bases from V and 2 bases from J, the junction contained 1 base not matched to a gene. In germline, CDR1 is SNHLY, CDR2 FYNNEI. CDR3 length: 15 residues. This chain's CDR3 is CASSEDRGTYNEQFF. CDR3 in DNA: TGTGCCAGCAGTGAGGACAGGGGGACCTACAATGAGCAGTTCTTC.

Regarding this clonotype: A much larger clone lies one base from this, so it may be a read error. The chain uses TRBV20-1 and TRBJ2-7; D not resolved. The DNA end favors TRBJ2-1, so the J call may be wrong. Germline CDR1 is DFQATT and CDR2 is SNEGSKA (reference sequence). CDR3 length: 12 residues. The DNA for the CDR3 is TGCAGTGCCCAGGACGTCTCCTACGAGCAGTTCTTC. Amino acids: CSAQDVSYEQFF.

This clonotype was detected only a few times. This could be a read error, since a much larger clone is one nucleotide away. This rearrangement joins TRBV6-4 to TRBJ2-1; no firm D call. The CDR3 loop spans 12 amino acids. The V and J ends lost 10 bases and 5 bases respectively, with 12 bases between them. CDR1 and CDR2 (germline): MRHNA, SNTAGT. The CDR3 loop reads CATPRVDNEQFF. The CDR3, as DNA: TGTGCCACCCCCCGGGTGGACAATGAGCAGTTCTTC.

This clonotype was recorded many times. The genes are TRBV27 and TRBJ2-7; 10 positions agree with TRBD1. The V and J ends lost 7 bases and 0 bases, in that order; junction bases with no gene match: 12. Germline V lookup: CDR1 MNHEY, CDR2 SMNVEV (reference sequence). The CDR3 contains 17 residues. CDR3 DNA sequence: TGTGCCAGCATAAGGACAGGGGGACTAACCTTCTCCTACGAGCAGTACTTC. Its protein is CASIRTGGLTFSYEQYF.

This clonotype was counted many times. The chain carries TRBV6-1 and TRBJ2-7; 7 bases map to TRBD2. Germline-derived CDR1 and CDR2 are MNHNS and SASEGT. V lost 3 bases to trimming and J lost 6 bases; unmatched junction nucleotides: 8. This CDR3 is 14 amino acids long. The CDR3 spells CASSDRTRRREQYF. Here the CDR3 DNA reads TGTGCCAGCAGTGACCGGACTAGGCGTCGCGAGCAGTACTTC.

This clonotype showed up many times. V and J are TRBV11-2 and TRBJ2-1, with D unclear. V shed 2 bases and J shed 9 bases, with 11 bases lying between them. The V gene's germline CDR1 is SGHAT and CDR2 FQNNGV. The CDR3 consists of 13 residues. The CDR3 loop is CASSLRRSLEQFF. The DNA of the CDR3 is TGTGCCAGCAGCTTAAGGCGGTCACTTGAGCAGTTCTTC.

This clonotype was found a few times. V usage is TRBV6-1 and J usage is TRBJ1-2, with D possibly TRBD1 on 6 matching bases. V lost 4 bases and J lost 2, with 11 bases in between. This CDR3 contains 14 residues. Looked up from germline, CDR1 is MNHNS and CDR2 is SASEGT. CDR3 in amino acids: CASSARGGNYGYTF. In DNA, the CDR3 is TGTGCCAGCAGTGCCCGGGGGGGCAACTATGGCTACACCTTC.

This clonotype has at least ten counts. The chain uses TRBV28 and TRBJ1-1, with 8 positions matching TRBD1. V shed 6 bases, J shed 8 bases, and the junction held 2 bases outside the gene matches. Germline values: CDR1 MDHEN, CDR2 SYDVKM. The CDR3 runs 11 residues. The CDR3: CASSRDREAFF. The CDR3 DNA reads as TGTGCCAGCAGCCGGGACAGGGAAGCTTTCTTT. The whole variable domain, filled in from reference TRBV28 and TRBJ1-1, reads DVKVTQSSRYLVKRTGEKVFLECVQDMDHENMFWYRQDPGLGLRLIYFSYDVKMKEKGDIPEGYSVSREKKERFSLILESASTNQTSMYLCASSRDREAFFGQGTRLTVV.

This clonotype has ten or more counts. V gene TRBV4-3 combines with J gene TRBJ2-7, with 11 bases matching TRBD2. J lost 3 bases, V lost 2 bases, and 6 bases had no gene match. Germline-derived CDR1 and CDR2 are LGHNA and YSLEER. The CDR3 consists of 16 residues. CDR3 nucleotide sequence: TGCGCCAGCAGCCAAACACTAGCGGGAGATGGCTACGAGCAGTACTTC. Residues: CASSQTLAGDGYEQYF.

This clonotype was observed many times. The V call is TRBV28, the J call TRBJ2-7; TRBD2 might be the D (5 bases). The V and J ends lost 5 bases and 3 bases respectively, with 17 bases between them. Germline V lookup: CDR1 MDHEN, CDR2 SYDVKM. This CDR3 is built from 15 residues. DNA for the CDR3: TGTGCCAGCAGTCAGGCACTAGAGTTCAGCTACGAGCAGTACTTC. Its translation: CASSQALEFSYEQYF.

Ten or more counts support this clonotype. The chain couples TRBV12-3 or TRBV12-4 to TRBJ1-3; no clear D. Trimming removed 9 bases from V and 0 bases from J, with 18 bases in between. The CDR3 totals 16 residues. The CDR3 coding sequence is TGTGCCAGTATCGTCGCCGAGCAGCTCTCTGGAAACACCATATATTTT. Amino acids: CASIVAEQLSGNTIYF.

This chain connects TRBV20-1 to TRBJ2-1; 8 bases agree with TRBD1. The length of the CDR3 is 14 residues. Trimming took 5 bases from V and 3 from J; bases not matched to a gene: 6. Looked up from germline, CDR1 is DFQATT and CDR2 is SNEGSKA (reference sequence). CDR3: CSADRQGNYNEQFF. The DNA of the CDR3 is TGCAGTGCTGACCGACAGGGGAACTACAATGAGCAGTTCTTC.

This clonotype was detected ten times or more. This chain connects TRBV27 to TRBJ1-2, with TRBD1 as a possible D gene (6 bases). Germline CDR1 MNHEY, CDR2 SMNVEV (reference sequence). The CDR3 length is 14 residues. V was clipped by 6 bases and J by 2 bases, with 13 bases between them. Written as DNA, the CDR3 is TGTGCCAGCAGCAGAGCGACAGGCAACTATGGCTACACCTTC. It yields the protein CASSRATGNYGYTF.

This clonotype came up a few times. V usage is TRBV7-3 and J usage is TRBJ2-1; D may be TRBD2 (5 bases). Germline CDR1 reads SGHTA; CDR2 reads FQGTGA. With 5 bases removed from V and 3 bases from J, the gap between germline ends came to 14 bases. The CDR3 covers 15 residues. The CDR3, as DNA: TGTGCCAGCAGCCTGCGAGAGGGCCGCTACAATGAGCAGTTCTTC. Protein sequence: CASSLREGRYNEQFF.

This clonotype occurred a few times. The chain couples TRBV12-3 or TRBV12-4 to TRBJ1-5; D is ambiguous. V was trimmed by 2 bases and J by 4 bases, leaving 9 bases between them. CDR3 length: 14 amino acids. The CDR3 spells CASSLPQLNQPQHF. Here the CDR3 DNA reads TGTGCCAGCAGTTTACCACAGCTAAATCAGCCCCAGCATTTT.

This clonotype was recorded many times. This chain links TRBV30 with TRBJ2-7; D uncertain. The CDR3 loop spans 12 amino acids. CDR1 GTSNPN and CDR2 SVGIG come from the germline V gene (reference sequence). Between the trimmed V and J ends, which lost 3 bases and 1 base, there was a span of 7 bases. This CDR3 is CAWSLSSYEQYF. Written as DNA, the CDR3 is TGTGCCTGGAGCTTGAGTTCCTACGAGCAGTACTTC.

This clonotype appeared many times. The CDR3 DNA follows: TGTGCCAGCAGCTTAGGCGGTAGCGGCTGGTCCTACGAGCAGTACTTC. This sequence encodes CASSLGGSGWSYEQYF. The V and J genes are TRBV7-2 and TRBJ2-7; D is perhaps TRBD2 (6 bases). In germline, CDR1 is SGHTA, CDR2 FQGNSA. V lost 1 base and J 1 base, leaving 14 bases between the germline ends. The CDR3 is 16 residues long.

This clonotype was seen at least ten times. One end of the junction is discordant with germline, which a read error may explain. J is TRBJ2-3 and V is TRBV12-3 or TRBV12-4; TRBD2 aligns across 11 bases. CDR3 length: 14 residues. The CDR3 DNA reads as TGCGCGAACGGGGGGGGACTAGCGGCAGATACGCAGTATTTT. Amino acid sequence: CANGGGLAADTQYF.

This chain connects TRBV27 to TRBJ1-2; TRBD1 matches 9 bases. From germline, CDR1 is MNHEY and CDR2 SMNVEV (reference sequence). Trimming at V came to 6 bases and at J to 12 bases, leaving 8 bases not matched to a gene. The CDR3 runs to 12 residues. CDR3 loop: CASSPGTGSHTF. The CDR3 nucleotides read TGTGCCAGCAGCCCCGGGACAGGGAGCCACACCTTC.

This chain links TRBV10-1 with TRBJ1-2; weak D call: TRBD1 (5 bases). The germline V and J ends were trimmed by 0 bases and 7 bases, with 12 bases remaining between them. This CDR3 region has 14 residues. Germline-derived CDR1 and CDR2 are WNHNN and SYGVQD (reference sequence). CDR3 protein: CASSESRLGPGYTF. In DNA, the CDR3 is TGCGCCAGCAGTGAGTCGAGGTTGGGGCCTGGCTACACCTTC.

J is TRBJ2-1 and V is TRBV6-5, with 7 positions matching TRBD2. This CDR3 spans 16 amino acids. V dropped 1 base and J dropped 0; count of bases not matched to a gene: 3. Germline CDR1 reads MNHEY; CDR2 reads SVGAGI. The CDR3 nucleotides are TGTGCCAGCAGTTACTACCGGGAGGCCTCCTACAATGAGCAGTTCTTC. It is translated as CASSYYREASYNEQFF.

This rearrangement joins TRBV12-3 or TRBV12-4 to TRBJ2-4; 11 nucleotides match TRBD2. The CDR3 is made up of 15 amino acids. V trimming: 6 bases; J trimming: 7 bases; junction bases outside the gene matches: 8. The CDR3 DNA reads TGTGCCAGCAGCCTTGTAGCGGGAGGGCTGAACATTCAGTACTTC. The encoded protein is CASSLVAGGLNIQYF.

In its sample, this clonotype was seen many times. V and J are TRBV12-3 or TRBV12-4 and TRBJ2-3, with D perhaps matching TRBD1 (6 bases). The V end lost 1 base, the J end lost 0 bases, and 8 bases lay between the germline ends. CDR3 size: 15 residues. The CDR3 nucleotides are TGTGCCAGCAGTTTAGGGACAGCTAGCACAGATACGCAGTATTTT. Residues: CASSLGTASTDTQYF.

This clonotype turned up a few times. The chain is built from TRBV12-5 and TRBJ1-2; D is uncertain. Germline values: CDR1 LGHNT, CDR2 FRNRAP. The CDR3 sequence is 13 residues long. V was shortened by 4 bases and J by 4 bases, with 10 bases between the two germline ends. In DNA, the CDR3 is TGTGCTAGTGGTTCCCGTCCCTTCTATGGCTACACCTTC. It is translated as CASGSRPFYGYTF.

As DNA, the CDR3 is TGCGCCAGCAGCGAGGGGGCAGCTCAGCCCCAGCATTTT. This translates into CASSEGAAQPQHF. The chain combines TRBV5-1 with TRBJ1-5; 7 positions agree with TRBD1. The CDR3 has 13 amino acids. Germline assignment: CDR1 SGHRS and CDR2 YFSETQ. The junction had 4 bases not matched to a gene; V was cut back by 4 bases and J by 6 bases.

This clonotype was detected many times. V and J are TRBV20-1 and TRBJ2-1; 13 bases line up with TRBD2. CDR1 and CDR2 (germline): DFQATT, SNEGSKA (reference sequence). This CDR3 comprises 14 residues. The trim removed 5 bases at V and 12 bases at J, leaving 10 bases unmatched. The CDR3 DNA follows: TGCAGTGCTGCGACCGGGACTAGCGGGACGGGGCAGTTCTTC. This translates into CSAATGTSGTGQFF.

The chain couples TRBV12-5 to TRBJ2-3; D not resolved. CDR1 LGHNT and CDR2 FRNRAP come from the germline V gene. The CDR3 extends over 14 amino acids. V gave up 3 bases and J gave up 2 bases, with 9 bases separating them. The CDR3 reads CASGFVTSTDTQYF. In DNA, the CDR3 is TGTGCTAGTGGTTTCGTTACTTCCACAGATACGCAGTATTTT. The entire variable domain, with the rest obtained from reference TRBV12-5 and TRBJ2-3, is as follows: DARVTQTPRHKVTEMGQEVTMRCQPILGHNTVFWYRQTMMQGLELLAYFRNRAPLDDSGMPKDRFSAEMPDATLATLKIQPSEPRDSAVYFCASGFVTSTDTQYFGPGTRLTVL.

This clonotype was counted many times. This chain connects TRBV5-1 to TRBJ2-1, with 10 positions matching TRBD2. V lost 0 bases, J lost 7 bases, and 10 bases stayed unmatched. Germline-derived CDR1 and CDR2 are SGHRS and YFSETQ. This CDR3 has 17 amino acids. In nucleotides, the CDR3 is TGCGCCAGCAGCTTGGGAGGTTTAGCGGGAGGACCGAATGAGCAGTTCTTC. Protein: CASSLGGLAGGPNEQFF.

This clonotype was picked up a small number of times. The chain couples TRBV12-3 or TRBV12-4 to TRBJ1-2; the D gene is possibly TRBD1 (6 bases). The CDR3 is made up of 14 amino acids. Between the trimmed V and J ends, which lost 3 bases and 7 bases, there was a span of 15 bases. The CDR3: CASSFGQSWAGYTF. The CDR3 DNA reads TGTGCCAGCAGTTTCGGACAGTCCTGGGCTGGCTACACCTTC.